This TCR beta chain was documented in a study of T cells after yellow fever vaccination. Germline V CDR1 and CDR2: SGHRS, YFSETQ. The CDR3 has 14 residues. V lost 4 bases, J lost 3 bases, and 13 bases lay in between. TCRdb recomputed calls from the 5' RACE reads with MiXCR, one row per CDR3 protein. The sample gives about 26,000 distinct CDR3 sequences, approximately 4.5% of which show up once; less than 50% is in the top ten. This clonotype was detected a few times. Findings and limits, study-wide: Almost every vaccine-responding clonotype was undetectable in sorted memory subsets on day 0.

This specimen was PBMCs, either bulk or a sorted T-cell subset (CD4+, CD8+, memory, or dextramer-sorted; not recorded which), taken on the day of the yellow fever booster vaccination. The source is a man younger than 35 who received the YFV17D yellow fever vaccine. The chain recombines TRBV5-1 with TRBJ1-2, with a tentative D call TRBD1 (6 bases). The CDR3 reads CASSVRGPDYGYTF. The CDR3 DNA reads TGCGCCAGCAGCGTCAGGGGACCTGACTATGGCTACACCTTC.